This entry is about one T cell receptor (beta chain). This entry is derived from a study of T-cell memory formation after mild COVID-19. 5'RACE, which relied on constant-segment primers, yielded TCR alpha and TCR beta cDNA libraries carrying sample barcodes and UMIs. TCRdb called the 5' RACE reads again in MiXCR, with one record for every CDR3 protein. Of about 350,000 distinct CDR3 sequences listed, around 15% are singletons. CDR3 length: 14 amino acids. V shed 6 bases and J shed 2 bases, with 14 bases lying between them. The chain carries TRBV12-3 or TRBV12-4 and TRBJ2-7; possibly TRBD2 for D (6 bases). Sequencing was done on a sample of PBMCs or a T cell subset sorted from them (not recorded which). This receptor was obtained from a man between 18 and 35 years old who had mild COVID-19 (a few samples of this study predate the infection). Cell type and time point are not known. The CDR3 DNA reads TGTGCCAGCAGCCCCGGGGGAGGACCCTACGAGCAGTACTTC. It codes for CASSPGGGPYEQYF.